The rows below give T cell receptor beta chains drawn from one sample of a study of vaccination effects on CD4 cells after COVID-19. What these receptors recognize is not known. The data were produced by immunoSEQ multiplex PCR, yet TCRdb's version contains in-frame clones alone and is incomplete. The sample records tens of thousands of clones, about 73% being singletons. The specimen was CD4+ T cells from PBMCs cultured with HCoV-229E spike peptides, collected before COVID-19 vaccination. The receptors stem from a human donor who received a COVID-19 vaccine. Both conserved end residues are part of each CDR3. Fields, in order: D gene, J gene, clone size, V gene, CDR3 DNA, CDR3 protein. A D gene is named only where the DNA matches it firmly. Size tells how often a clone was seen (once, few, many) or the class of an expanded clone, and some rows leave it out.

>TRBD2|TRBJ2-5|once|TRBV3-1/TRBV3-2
TGTGCCAGCAGCCAGACTAGGACTAGCGGGGGGGCAACAGAGACCCAGTACTTC
CASSQTRTSGGATETQYF
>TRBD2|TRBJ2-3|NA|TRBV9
TGTGCCAGCAGCGTACTCGCTAGCGGGATAACAGATACGCAGTATTTT
CASSVLASGITDTQYF
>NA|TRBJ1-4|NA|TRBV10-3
TGTGCCATCAGTGTTATTCAGATCCTAGGTGTTAGCGAAAAACTGTTTTTT
CAISVIQILGVSEKLFF
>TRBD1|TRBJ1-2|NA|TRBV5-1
TGCGCCAGCGGGATTTCGTCCGGGACAGCTAACTATGGCTACACCTTC
CASGISSGTANYGYTF
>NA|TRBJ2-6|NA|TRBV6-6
TGTGCCAGCGGGGAGCTGCCTGGGGCCAACGTCCTGACTTTC
CASGELPGANVLTF
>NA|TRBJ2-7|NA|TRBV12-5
TGTGCTAGTGGTTTGGTACGTGGCAGCTCCTACGAGCAGTACTTC
CASGLVRGSSYEQYF
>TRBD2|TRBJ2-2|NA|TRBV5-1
TGCGCCAGCAGCTTGAACTCACTAGCGGGGGTCACCGGGGAGCTGTTTTTT
CASSLNSLAGVTGELFF
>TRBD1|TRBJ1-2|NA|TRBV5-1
TGCGCCAGCAGCTCGGGACAGGGCGGCTATGGCTACACCTTC
CASSSGQGGYGYTF
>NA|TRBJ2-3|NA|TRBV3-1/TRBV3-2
TGTGCCAGCAGCCAAGGGTCCGGGGGCGCGGGATACAGCACAGATACGCAGTATTTT
CASSQGSGGAGYSTDTQYF
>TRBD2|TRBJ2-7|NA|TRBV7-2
TGTGCCAGCAGCTCTCGGGGGGGGTCCCCGTACGAGCAGTACTTC
CASSSRGGSPYEQYF
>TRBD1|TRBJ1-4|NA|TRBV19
TGTGCCAGTAGGACAGGGACAACTAATGAAAAACTGTTTTTT
CASRTGTTNEKLFF
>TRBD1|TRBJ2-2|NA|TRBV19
TGTGCCAGTAGTCTATACAGGGGATCGAACACCGGGGAGCTGTTTTTT
CASSLYRGSNTGELFF
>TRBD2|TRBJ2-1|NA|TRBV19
TGTGCCAGTAGTATCGGGACTAGCTTTAACAATGAGCAGTTCTTC
CASSIGTSFNNEQFF
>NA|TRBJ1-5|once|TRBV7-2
TGTGCCAGCAGCTTATGGGTTAGCAATCAGCCCCAGCATTTT
CASSLWVSNQPQHF
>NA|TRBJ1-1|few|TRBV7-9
TGTGCCAGCAGCTCATCTCGGGGGTTGAACACTGAAGCTTTCTTT
CASSSSRGLNTEAFF
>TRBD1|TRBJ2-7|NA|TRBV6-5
TGTGCCAGCAGTCTACAGGGGAATGGTCTGGACGAGCAGTACTTC
CASSLQGNGLDEQYF
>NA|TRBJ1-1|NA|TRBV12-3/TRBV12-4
TGTGCCAGCAGCCCTACATTGAACACTGAAGCTTTCTTT
CASSPTLNTEAFF
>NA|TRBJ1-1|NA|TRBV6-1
TGTGCCAGCAGTGAACGGGGCTTCCACACTGAAGCTTTCTTT
CASSERGFHTEAFF
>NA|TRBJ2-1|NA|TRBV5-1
TGCGCCAGCAGCCCCGTAGGACCTTACAATGAGCAGTTCTTC
CASSPVGPYNEQFF
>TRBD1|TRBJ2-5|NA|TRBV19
TGTGCCAGTAACAGGGGGCCTCAAGAGACCCAGTACTTC
CASNRGPQETQYF
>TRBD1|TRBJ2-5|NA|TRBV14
TGTGCCAGCAGCCCCGGACAGGGCGAGACCCAGTACTTC
CASSPGQGETQYF
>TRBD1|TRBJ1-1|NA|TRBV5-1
TGCGCCAGCAGCCAGGGGGCAGGGAACACTGAAGCTTTCTTT
CASSQGAGNTEAFF
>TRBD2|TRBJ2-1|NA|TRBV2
TGTGCGAGCGGGGGAAACGAGCAGTTCTTC
CASGGNEQFF
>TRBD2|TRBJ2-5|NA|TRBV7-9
TGTGCCAGCAGCGGACTAGGAGTGGAGACCCAGTACTTC
CASSGLGVETQYF
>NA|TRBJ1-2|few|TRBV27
TGTGCCAGCAGTTACGATCCAGGGTTGTATGGCTACACCTTC
CASSYDPGLYGYTF
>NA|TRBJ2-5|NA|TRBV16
TGTGCCAGCCCCCCCGGACGGTTGGACAGGGCGGGAGAAGAGACCCAGTACTTC
CASPPGRLDRAGEETQYF
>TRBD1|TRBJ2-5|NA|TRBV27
TGTGCCAGCAGTTTATCGAGACAGGGGGAGACCCAGTACTTC
CASSLSRQGETQYF
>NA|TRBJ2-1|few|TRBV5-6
TGTGCCAGCAGCTTGCGGACTTACAATGAGCAGTTCTTC
CASSLRTYNEQFF
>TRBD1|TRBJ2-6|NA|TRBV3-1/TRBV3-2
TGTGCCAGCAGCCACCGAACAGGGGTTGGGGCCAACGTCCTGACTTTC
CASSHRTGVGANVLTF
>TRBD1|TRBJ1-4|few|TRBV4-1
TGCGCCAGCGGGTGGACAGGAGCGGAAAAACTGTTTTTT
CASGWTGAEKLFF
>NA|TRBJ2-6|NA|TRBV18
TGTGCCAGCTCGGGCCTCGTTTTGATCTCTGGGGCCAACGTCCTGACTTTC
CASSGLVLISGANVLTF
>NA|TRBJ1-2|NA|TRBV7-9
TGTGCCAGCAGCCTCTCAGGGGTTGGCAGGGGCTACACCTTC
CASSLSGVGRGYTF
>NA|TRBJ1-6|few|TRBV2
TGTGCCAGCGGACCTCTTCAGGTTTCCTCACCCCTCCACTTT
CASGPLQVSSPLHF
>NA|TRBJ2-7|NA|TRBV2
TGTGCCAGCAGGGGCATCCCCTCCTACGAGCAGTACTTC
CASRGIPSYEQYF
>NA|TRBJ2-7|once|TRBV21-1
TGTGCCAGCAGCAAAGCACGGAGACCAATCTACGAGCAGTACTTC
CASSKARRPIYEQYF
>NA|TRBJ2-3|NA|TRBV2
TGTGCCAGCAGTGGAACGTCGCATACGCAGTATTTT
CASSGTSHTQYF
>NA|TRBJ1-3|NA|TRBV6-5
TGTGCCAGCGGCCGAATTCAGGGTGGTGGAAACACCATATATTTT
CASGRIQGGGNTIYF
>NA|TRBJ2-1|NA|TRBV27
TGTGCCAGCAGTCCCCTCCTTAGTGGTGAGCAGTTCTTC
CASSPLLSGEQFF
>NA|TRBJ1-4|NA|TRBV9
TGTGCCAGCAGTAGACACACCAATGAAAAACTGTTTTTT
CASSRHTNEKLFF
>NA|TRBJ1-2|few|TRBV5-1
TGCGCCAGCAGCTTGCAACCACAGGGCGGCTATGGCTACACCTTC
CASSLQPQGGYGYTF
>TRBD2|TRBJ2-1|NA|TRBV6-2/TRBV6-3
TGTGCCAGCAGTCCGAGCGGGAGGGGGAATGAGCAGTTCTTC
CASSPSGRGNEQFF